Presented here are 12 T cell receptor beta chains from one specimen sequenced in a study of cytomegalovirus exposure and HLA in healthy donors (dated by TCRdb to about 2017). To prepare the library, the immunoSEQ multiplex PCR assay was applied. The multiplex PCR relied on a mix of 60 forward primers for TCR Vbeta segments and 13 reverse primers for TCR Jbeta segments. The table was pulled from immuneACCESS by TCRdb, which kept in-frame rearrangements only. Such tables lose some clones; where checked, under half of the loss comes from unresolved V genes, and the rest has no known cause. The sample records roughly 120,000 clones, roughly 74% of which are singletons. The top ten clonotypes cover around 3.9% of the sample. The material sequenced was PBMCs. Receptors were obtained from a woman aged 45 to 65 in good health and CMV-seropositive.

This clone has just one count. The chain is built from TRBV5-4 and TRBJ2-6; D is unclear. Deletions cut 9 bases from V and 4 bases from J, with 11 bases between. This CDR3 spans 13 amino acids. Germline lookup yields CDR1 SGHNT and CDR2 YYREEE (reference sequence). The CDR3 reads CATGLGGANVLTF. CDR3 DNA sequence: TGTGCCACTGGTCTCGGGGGGGCCAACGTCCTGACTTTC.

This clone was counted only a few times. The chain couples TRBV5-6 to TRBJ2-5; no firm D call. The V gene's germline CDR1 is SGHDT and CDR2 YYEEEE. CDR3 length equals 16 residues. V was shortened by 0 bases and J by 0 bases, with 12 bases between the two germline ends. The CDR3 DNA follows: TGTGCCAGCAGCTTGGTGTCAGGATTGAACCAAGAGACCCAGTACTTC. This codes for CASSLVSGLNQETQYF.

The V and J genes are TRBV9 and TRBJ2-2, with D perhaps matching TRBD1 (5 bases). The CDR3 consists of 13 residues. Germline lookup yields CDR1 SGDLS and CDR2 YYNGEE. V lost 3 bases and J 7 bases, leaving 10 bases between the germline ends. CDR3 loop: CASSGGMDGELFF. The DNA of the CDR3 is TGTGCCAGCAGCGGGGGCATGGACGGGGAGCTGTTTTTT.

This clone was detected a few times. The V and J genes are TRBV4-3 and TRBJ2-7, with 7 bases fitting TRBD1. The CDR3 has 15 residues. V shed 0 bases, J shed 5 bases, and the junction held 7 bases outside the gene matches. The V gene's germline CDR1 is LGHNA and CDR2 YSLEER. CDR3 in DNA: TGCGCCAGCAGCCAAGATGTGACAGGGATCGACGAGCAGTACTTC. Residues: CASSQDVTGIDEQYF.

The rearrangement joins TRBV9 to TRBJ2-1; 9 nucleotides match TRBD2. The germline gives CDR1 SGDLS, CDR2 YYNGEE. CDR3 length equals 16 residues. J gave up 4 bases and V 4 bases, and 9 bases lay outside the gene matches. CDR3: CASSPGGAGGYNEQFF. CDR3 bases: TGTGCCAGCAGCCCCGGTGGAGCGGGGGGATACAATGAGCAGTTCTTC.

V and J are TRBV19 and TRBJ1-3, with 9 bases matching TRBD1. Unmatched junction bases numbered 3, after V lost 3 bases and J lost 6 bases. The CDR3 totals 14 residues. The germline CDR1 and CDR2 sequences are LNHDA and SQIVND (reference sequence). CDR3 DNA: TGTGCCAGTAGTATGGACAGGGGAGCAAACACCATATATTTT. Translating it yields CASSMDRGANTIYF.

Only one count was recorded for this clone. The gene calls are TRBV5-6 and TRBJ2-7; unclear D gene. CDR3 length equals 12 residues. The germline V gene has CDR1 SGHDT and CDR2 YYEEEE. The germline V and J ends were trimmed by 1 base and 3 bases, with 5 bases remaining between them. The CDR3 bases are TGTGCCAGCAGCTTGACAGACTACGAGCAGTACTTC. Its translation is CASSLTDYEQYF.

The chain is built from TRBV7-8 and TRBJ2-2; D is undetermined. Germline CDR1 reads SGHVS; CDR2 reads FQNEAQ. V lost 3 bases, J lost 5 bases, and 7 bases lay in between. CDR3 length equals 13 residues. CDR3 sequence: CASSFSGTGELFF. In DNA form, the CDR3 reads TGTGCCAGCAGCTTTTCAGGAACCGGGGAGCTGTTTTTT.

CDR3: CASTITRGAGRRNEQFF. The CDR3 DNA reads as TGTGCCAGCACCATAACCCGGGGGGCAGGGAGGCGAAATGAGCAGTTCTTC. The rearrangement links TRBV5-8 to TRBJ2-1, with D possibly being TRBD2 (7 bases). The CDR3 sequence is 17 residues long. Deletions cut 6 bases from V and 7 bases from J, with 26 bases between. Per germline, CDR1 SGHTS and CDR2 YDEGEE.

This clone was recorded once. J is TRBJ1-1 and V is TRBV7-3; TRBD1 aligns across 8 bases. The CDR3 spans 13 residues. CDR1 is SGHTA and CDR2 is FQGTGA in the germline V gene. With 6 bases clipped from V and 6 bases from J, the junction kept 6 bases outside the gene matches. In DNA, the CDR3 is TGTGCCAGCAGTCCTGACAGGGGCTCTGAAGCTTTCTTT. This translates into CASSPDRGSEAFF.

This sequence joins TRBV9 and TRBJ1-2, with 9 bases matching TRBD1. Germline CDR1 reads SGDLS; CDR2 reads YYNGEE. J lost 5 bases, V lost 8 bases, and 10 bases had no gene match. This CDR3 spans 14 amino acids. DNA for the CDR3: TGTGCCAGTTTCGATGGACAGGGGTCATATGGCTACACCTTC. It is translated as CASFDGQGSYGYTF. Drawing the rest from reference TRBV9 and TRBJ1-2, the complete variable domain is DSGVTQTPKHLITATGQRVTLRCSPRSGDLSVYWYQQSLDQGLQFLIQYYNGEERAKGNILERFSAQQFPDLHSELNLSSLELGDSALYFCASFDGQGSYGYTFGSGTRLTVV.

This chain links TRBV23-1 with TRBJ2-7; 8 nucleotides line up with TRBD1. TRBV23-1 is placed among ORFs of uncertain function. This CDR3 has 15 amino acids. V lost 4 bases to trimming and J lost 3 bases; unmatched junction nucleotides: 8. CDR3 DNA: TGCGCCAGCAGTCCACCGGGACAGGCGATCTACGAGCAGTACTTC. Encoded protein: CASSPPGQAIYEQYF.